The next 10 T cell receptor beta chains were all read from a single sample in a study of shared clonotypes between healthy human individuals. Method: immunoSEQ multiplex PCR; TCRdb's copy keeps in-frame clones and lacks some. The sample consists of fewer than 1 million clones, approximately 96% of them appearing once. The naive CD8 subset, CD45RO-negative cells positively selected for CCR7, excluded terminally differentiated effector memory CD45RA+ cells. Sequencing was done on a sample of naive CD8+ T cells sorted from blood. These TCRs come from a man aged 30 to 45 in good health.

The chain employs TRBV28 and TRBJ1-2, with unresolved D. The ends were cut back, 5 bases at V and 2 bases at J, with 9 bases in the middle. Germline loops: CDR1 MDHEN, CDR2 SYDVKM. The CDR3 has 13 amino acids. The CDR3 region is CASSPAGNYGYTF. Written as DNA, the CDR3 is TGTGCCAGCAGTCCAGCGGGGAACTATGGCTACACCTTC.

The chain joins TRBV15 to TRBJ1-5, with D unresolved. V shed 0 bases and J shed 3 bases, with 6 bases lying between them. Germline V lookup: CDR1 LNHNV, CDR2 YYDKDF (reference sequence). The CDR3 consists of 14 residues. CDR3 sequence: CATSREYNNQPQHF. CDR3 coding DNA: TGTGCCACCAGCAGAGAGTATAACAATCAGCCCCAGCATTTT.

This chain connects TRBV25-1 to TRBJ2-1; the D gene is possibly TRBD1 (6 bases). The CDR3 consists of 17 residues. V lost 3 bases, J lost 4 bases, and 19 bases lay in between. Germline CDR1 reads MGHDK; CDR2 reads SYGVNS. The CDR3 loop is CASSEDRTSNYYNEQFF. CDR3 nucleotides: TGTGCCAGCAGTGAGGACAGAACATCAAACTATTACAATGAGCAGTTCTTC.

This rearrangement joins TRBV6-4 to TRBJ2-1; TRBD2 matches 7 bases. The CDR3 consists of 15 residues. Germline lookup yields CDR1 MRHNA and CDR2 SNTAGT. The J segment lost 2 bases and the V segment lost 8 bases, leaving 9 bases of the junction unmatched. The CDR3 nucleotides are TGTGCCAGCCGAAAAACTAGCGAGGCCTACAATGAGCAGTTCTTC. Translation gives CASRKTSEAYNEQFF.

This clone came up once. Other DNA sequences from this sample encode an identical CDR3 as well. The chain uses TRBV27 and TRBJ2-1; D is uncertain. Germline V gives CDR1 MNHEY, CDR2 SMNVEV (reference sequence). The CDR3 consists of 14 residues. Trimming removed 4 bases from V and 0 bases from J, with 7 bases in between. The CDR3: CASSSFSSYNEQFF. Written as DNA, the CDR3 is TGTGCCAGCAGTTCCTTCAGCTCCTACAATGAGCAGTTCTTC.

To note about this clone: Within the sample, other DNA sequences also encode this same CDR3. This chain connects TRBV19 to TRBJ1-5; a weak D match, TRBD1 (5 bases). Trimming stripped 3 bases from V and 0 bases from J, with 6 bases between. The germline V gene has CDR1 LNHDA and CDR2 SQIVND (reference sequence). CDR3 length equals 14 residues. Written as DNA, the CDR3 is TGTGCCAGTAGTATGGGGGGTAGCAATCAGCCCCAGCATTTT. As protein: CASSMGGSNQPQHF.

The chain joins TRBV7-6 to TRBJ2-1; possibly TRBD2 for D (5 bases). CDR1 is SGHVS and CDR2 is FNYEAQ in the germline V gene. The CDR3 spans 14 residues. Trimming took 3 bases from V and 8 from J, leaving 14 bases between them. In DNA form, the CDR3 reads TGTGCCAGCAGCTTGCGGGCGGCCTGGGATGAGCAGTTCTTC. This gives the protein CASSLRAAWDEQFF.

The chain employs TRBV6-6 and TRBJ1-2, with D hard to call. CDR1 is MNHNY and CDR2 is SVGAGI in the germline V gene (reference sequence). V lost 2 bases to trimming and J lost 5 bases, with 12 bases between them. The CDR3 has 14 amino acids. CDR3 DNA sequence: TGTGCCAGCAGTTACGTGGCAGATGAGTATGGCTACACCTTC. Translating gives CASSYVADEYGYTF.

The chain has TRBV6-5 and TRBJ2-7, with D uncertain. The CDR3 runs to 14 residues. The V end was cut by 6 bases, the J end by 5 bases, with 17 bases between. Germline V gene lookup returns CDR1 MNHEY and CDR2 SVGAGI. This chain's CDR3 is CASSPQLSSHEQYF. Here the CDR3 DNA reads TGTGCCAGCAGCCCCCAATTGAGTTCCCACGAGCAGTACTTC.

V and J are TRBV29-1 and TRBJ1-1; D remains unclear. The CDR3 spans 12 residues. V was cut by 6 bases and J by 5 bases, with 13 bases left in between. CDR1 and CDR2 from the germline V gene are SQVTM and ANQGSEA. The CDR3 loop is CSVRTVGTEAFF. CDR3 sequence (DNA): TGCAGCGTGAGGACCGTTGGGACTGAAGCTTTCTTT.